The 10 T cell receptor beta chains in this list originate from one sample, sequenced in a study of CD8+CD57+ T cells in acquired aplastic anemia. In patients chosen for sequencing, flow cytometry had shown CD8+CD57+ cell expansion. Genomic DNA provided the template from which TCR beta VDJ and CDR3 profiles were obtained. TCRdb processed the reads anew with MiXCR; each CDR3 protein has one entry. The sample shows about 220,000 distinct CDR3 sequences, around 46% of them seen only once. The sequenced sample consisted of sorted CD4+, CD8+, or CD8+CD57+ T cells (not recorded which) from PBMCs. The receptors here all came from a human donor with aplastic anemia.

J is TRBJ2-3 and V is TRBV7-2; TRBD1 matches at 10 bases. Germline assignment: CDR1 SGHTA and CDR2 FQGNSA. The CDR3 has 16 amino acids. V lost 3 bases and J lost 5; bases outside the gene matches: 8. CDR3 loop: CASSFFRDRGEDTQYF. The CDR3 DNA follows: TGTGCCAGCAGCTTCTTTAGGGACAGGGGAGAAGATACGCAGTATTTT.

Ten or more counts support this clonotype. V gene TRBV6-5 combines with J gene TRBJ1-2, with D maybe TRBD1 (6 bases). Trimming shortened V by 0 bases and J by 2 bases, and 16 bases separated the two germline ends. The CDR3 has 17 residues. Per the germline V gene, CDR1 is MNHEY and CDR2 is SVGAGI. The CDR3 DNA reads as TGTGCCAGCAGTTACTCGATTGGGTGGCAGGGGAACTATGGCTACACCTTC. It specifies CASSYSIGWQGNYGYTF.

This clonotype was counted many times. This rearrangement joins TRBV19 to TRBJ2-7; 7 bases agree with TRBD1. The germline V gene encodes CDR1 LNHDA and CDR2 SQIVND (reference sequence). Trimming took 6 bases from V and 1 from J; bases not matched to a gene: 6. This CDR3 comprises 14 residues. The CDR3 bases are TGTGCCAGTAGAGACAAGGGGGCATCCTACGAGCAGTACTTC. Protein product: CASRDKGASYEQYF.

V is TRBV7-8 and J is TRBJ2-3; TRBD1 agrees at 7 bases. The trim removed 4 bases at V and 1 base at J, leaving 5 bases unmatched. Germline CDR1 reads SGHVS; CDR2 reads FQNEAQ. The CDR3 contains 15 residues. Here the CDR3 reads CASSSYGQGTDTQYF. The DNA for the CDR3 is TGTGCCAGCAGCTCCTACGGACAGGGCACAGATACGCAGTATTTT. Drawing the rest from reference TRBV7-8 and TRBJ2-3, the complete variable domain is GAGVSQSPRYKVAKRGQDVALRCDPISGHVSLFWYQQALGQGPEFLTYFQNEAQLDKSGLPSDRFFAERPEGSVSTLKIQRTQQEDSAVYLCASSSYGQGTDTQYFGPGTRLTVL.

This clonotype was detected many times. The chain recombines TRBV9 with TRBJ1-1; maybe TRBD1 (6 bases). In germline, CDR1 is SGDLS, CDR2 YYNGEE. Trimming took off 0 bases at V and 7 bases at J, with 7 bases between the two ends. This CDR3 is built from 12 residues. The CDR3 reads CASSVVDSEAFF. The CDR3 DNA is TGTGCCAGCAGCGTAGTGGACAGTGAAGCTTTCTTT.

V gene TRBV6-5 combines with J gene TRBJ1-2, with 11 bases that match TRBD1. The germline gives CDR1 MNHEY, CDR2 SVGAGI. V trimming: 5 bases; J trimming: 3 bases; junction bases outside the gene matches: 5. The CDR3 is 15 residues long. Written as DNA, the CDR3 is TGTGCCAGCAGTGAAGGACAGGGGGCGGACTATGGCTACACCTTC. Its translation: CASSEGQGADYGYTF.

V is TRBV9 and J is TRBJ2-7; TRBD1 agrees at 7 bases. The CDR3 is 14 amino acids. J gave up 5 bases and V 4 bases, and 9 bases lay outside the gene matches. Germline loops: CDR1 SGDLS, CDR2 YYNGEE. The CDR3: CASSLSTGVNEQYF. CDR3 coding DNA: TGTGCCAGCAGCCTTTCTACAGGGGTCAACGAGCAGTACTTC. The entire variable domain, with the rest obtained from reference TRBV9 and TRBJ2-7, is as follows: DSGVTQTPKHLITATGQRVTLRCSPRSGDLSVYWYQQSLDQGLQFLIQYYNGEERAKGNILERFSAQQFPDLHSELNLSSLELGDSALYFCASSLSTGVNEQYFGPGTRLTVT.

This clonotype has a count of ten or more. The genes are TRBV5-1 and TRBJ2-7; TRBD1 might be the D (5 bases). Trimming left V 6 bases short and J 2 bases short, with 18 bases between. The CDR3 runs 15 residues. Germline V lookup: CDR1 SGHRS, CDR2 YFSETQ. Here the CDR3 DNA reads TGCGCCAGCACCCTTACTGTAATAGGGGCCTACGAGCAGTACTTC. This sequence encodes CASTLTVIGAYEQYF.

This chain links TRBV7-3 with TRBJ2-3, with a possible D match to TRBD2 (5 bases). This CDR3 region has 16 residues. Looked up from germline, CDR1 is SGHTA and CDR2 is FQGTGA. V shed 1 base and J shed 0 bases, with 11 bases lying between them. In DNA, the CDR3 is TGTGCCAGCAGCTTAATATCCGGGGTAAGCACAGATACGCAGTATTTT. This encodes CASSLISGVSTDTQYF.

V and J are TRBV10-3 and TRBJ1-2; the match to TRBD1 covers 10 bases. The germline V gene encodes CDR1 ENHRY and CDR2 SYGVKD. The CDR3 extends over 15 amino acids. V was clipped by 6 bases and J by 5 bases; unmatched bases: 9. The CDR3 DNA reads TGTGCCATCAGCGCCAGACAGGGGGCCGAATATGGCTACACCTTC. Translated: CAISARQGAEYGYTF.